This TCR beta chain was captured in a study of T cells in Graves' hyperthyroidism and ophthalmopathy. Regarding the study as a whole: It was a median approximately 6 months before onset that the model predicted ophthalmopathy.

Germline values: CDR1 ENHRY, CDR2 SYGVKD. V dropped 8 bases and J dropped 7 bases, with 18 bases sitting between them. This CDR3 comprises 13 residues. It was RNA transcripts that yielded the amplified TCR beta CDR3 regions. The primer set for the first-round RT-PCR of the TCR CDR3 was HTBI. TCRdb re-analysed the multiplex PCR reads in MiXCR, keeping a single row per CDR3 protein. The table has roughly 290,000 distinct CDR3 sequences, about an eighth seen once. Concerning this clonotype itself: Its antigen remains unidentified. Possible read error: a much larger clone is one base away.

The TCR originated in a woman in her thirties with Graves' hyperthyroidism that later progressed to Graves' ophthalmopathy. The chain uses TRBV10-3 and TRBJ2-7; weak D call: TRBD1 (6 bases). The sample taken for sequencing was blood. Written as DNA, the CDR3 is TGTGCCATCCGGGAAACAGGGTTAGATGAGCAGTACTTC. It yields the protein CAIRETGLDEQYF.